The 23 T cell receptor beta chains given below trace back to one sample, sequenced in a study of CD8+ T cells in alopecia areata. Treatment described: oral pan-JAK inhibitor, 5-10 mg twice daily. Sequencing used cDNA as its template, made by extracting RNA and reverse transcribing it. Clones were read by immunoSEQ multiplex PCR, and TCRdb kept only the in-frame ones, dropping some. The data show 150,000 to 200,000 clones, less than 65% seen once. This sample comprised CD4+ T cells sorted from blood, obtained at week 24, from a patient treated with tofacitinib. The receptor source for this set is a human donor with alopecia areata.

This clone was seen only a few times. The chain employs TRBV5-1 and TRBJ2-3, with D possibly being TRBD2 (5 bases). V lost 5 bases and J lost 4, with 14 bases in between. The CDR3 sequence is 14 residues long. Per germline, CDR1 SGHRS and CDR2 YFSETQ. This chain's CDR3 is CASRRVGGPDTQYF. CDR3 coding DNA: TGCGCCAGCAGGAGGGTAGGAGGTCCAGATACGCAGTATTTT. Together with reference TRBV5-1 and TRBJ2-3, the CDR3 gives the full variable domain: KAGVTQTPRYLIKTRGQQVTLSCSPISGHRSVSWYQQTPGQGLQFLFEYFSETQRNKGNFPGRFSGRQFSNSRSEMNVSTLELGDSALYLCASRRVGGPDTQYFGPGTRLTVL.

This CDR3 reads CASSLDGQQLAKNIQYF. The CDR3 nucleotides are TGTGCCAGCAGCTTAGATGGGCAGCAACTAGCCAAAAACATTCAGTACTTC. The rearrangement uses TRBV11-2 and TRBJ2-4; D is undetermined. The CDR3 consists of 17 residues. V gave up 0 bases and J gave up 0 bases, with 12 bases separating them. Germline V gene sequence: CDR1 SGHAT, CDR2 FQNNGV.

The chain recombines TRBV30 with TRBJ1-1; tentative D call: TRBD1 (6 bases). Deletions cut 1 base from V and 6 bases from J, with 9 bases between. Looked up from germline, CDR1 is GTSNPN and CDR2 is SVGIG (reference sequence). The length of the CDR3 is 12 residues. The DNA of the CDR3 is TGTGCCTGGAGTGACGGGGGGCCTGAAGCTTTCTTT. Residues: CAWSDGGPEAFF.

J is TRBJ1-5 and V is TRBV4-3; no reliable D call. Deletions cut 4 bases from V and 5 bases from J, with 9 bases between. Germline CDR1 LGHNA, CDR2 YSLEER. The CDR3 covers 13 residues. Written as DNA, the CDR3 is TGCGCCAGCAGCCTCAATTTCGATCAGCCCCAGCATTTT. This translates into CASSLNFDQPQHF.

The rearrangement uses TRBV28 and TRBJ2-3; D is unresolved. Germline V gene data show CDR1 as MDHEN and CDR2 as SYDVKM. Trimming cost V 7 bases and J 8 bases, with 16 bases left between them. The CDR3 is 13 residues long. The CDR3 DNA sequence: TGTGCCAGCACCGACGAGGCAGGAGTTACGCAGTATTTT. Translated, it gives CASTDEAGVTQYF.

The chain has TRBV18 and TRBJ1-2; 7 nucleotides agree with TRBD1. The CDR3 length is 13 residues. Trimming at V came to 4 bases and at J to 3 bases, leaving 2 bases not matched to a gene. Looked up from germline, CDR1 is KGHSH and CDR2 is LQKENI. The CDR3 DNA sequence: TGTGCCAGCTCACGACAGGGCTACTATGGCTACACCTTC. Its protein product is CASSRQGYYGYTF. The full variable domain, completed using reference TRBV18 and TRBJ1-2, is NAGVMQNPRHLVRRRGQEARLRCSPMKGHSHVYWYRQLPEEGLKFMVYLQKENIIDESGMPKERFSAEFPKEGPSILRIQQVVRGDSAAYFCASSRQGYYGYTFGSGTRLTVV.

V gene TRBV28 combines with J gene TRBJ2-7, with 7 bases fitting TRBD1. Unmatched junction bases numbered 15, after V lost 6 bases and J lost 1 base. The length of the CDR3 is 17 residues. In germline, CDR1 is MDHEN, CDR2 SYDVKM. The CDR3 region is CASRPGGWTGGSYEQYF. The DNA for the CDR3 is TGTGCCAGCAGGCCAGGGGGATGGACAGGAGGTTCCTACGAGCAGTACTTC.

The chain links TRBV29-1 to TRBJ1-2; D may be TRBD1 (5 bases). This CDR3 is built from 13 residues. CDR1 and CDR2 from the germline V gene are SQVTM and ANQGSEA. The V end was cut by 7 bases, the J end by 0 bases, with 12 bases between. CDR3 in amino acids: CSASDTANYGYTF. DNA for the CDR3: TGCAGCGCCTCGGACACTGCTAACTATGGCTACACCTTC.

The rearrangement uses TRBV5-1 and TRBJ2-5; D not resolved. Germline values: CDR1 SGHRS, CDR2 YFSETQ. The CDR3 sequence is 14 residues long. The ends were cut back, 4 bases at V and 1 base at J, with 11 bases in the middle. CDR3 in amino acids: CASSRAVPQETQYF. In nucleotides, the CDR3 is TGCGCCAGCAGCAGGGCGGTTCCCCAAGAGACCCAGTACTTC.

This clone has only a few counts. The chain recombines TRBV6-6 with TRBJ2-3; possibly TRBD2 for D (6 bases). CDR1 MNHNY and CDR2 SVGAGI come from the germline V gene (reference sequence). The CDR3 is 16 residues long. V lost 0 bases and J 2 bases, leaving 12 bases between the germline ends. The CDR3 protein is CASSYSISGVTDTQYF. The CDR3 DNA sequence: TGTGCCAGCAGTTACTCGATTTCGGGAGTCACAGATACGCAGTATTTT.

The chain combines TRBV9 with TRBJ1-1, with D possibly TRBD1 on 6 matching bases. Germline V gives CDR1 SGDLS, CDR2 YYNGEE. This CDR3 is 14 amino acids long. Trimming pared 3 bases from V and 1 base from J, leaving 10 bases between. The CDR3: CASSELRGNTEAFF. The CDR3 bases are TGTGCCAGCAGCGAACTCAGGGGGAACACTGAAGCTTTCTTT.

This clone was seen only a few times. This sequence joins TRBV28 and TRBJ1-1; D might be TRBD1 (5 bases). The CDR3 extends over 13 amino acids. Germline V gene data show CDR1 as MDHEN and CDR2 as SYDVKM. Trimming left V 10 bases short and J 1 base short, with 13 bases between. CDR3 loop: CATRDVENTEAFF. CDR3 bases: TGTGCCACCCGGGACGTTGAGAACACTGAAGCTTTCTTT. Filled out from reference TRBV28 and TRBJ1-1, the complete variable domain reads DVKVTQSSRYLVKRTGEKVFLECVQDMDHENMFWYRQDPGLGLRLIYFSYDVKMKEKGDIPEGYSVSREKKERFSLILESASTNQTSMYLCATRDVENTEAFFGQGTRLTVV.

The CDR3 spells CASSLQGAQNTGELFF. DNA of the CDR3: TGTGCCAGCAGCTTACAGGGGGCGCAGAACACCGGGGAGCTGTTTTTT. V and J are TRBV11-2 and TRBJ2-2; 8 nucleotides line up with TRBD1. The length of the CDR3 is 16 residues. Per the germline V gene, CDR1 is SGHAT and CDR2 is FQNNGV. The trim removed 2 bases at V and 1 base at J, leaving 3 bases unmatched. The entire variable domain, with the rest obtained from reference TRBV11-2 and TRBJ2-2, is as follows: EAGVAQSPRYKIIEKRQSVAFWCNPISGHATLYWYQQILGQGPKLLIQFQNNGVVDDSQLPKDRFSAERLKGVDSTLKIQPAKLEDSAVYLCASSLQGAQNTGELFFGEGSRLTVL.

This clone was detected only a few times. The chain links TRBV7-3 to TRBJ2-2; no firm D call. Between the trimmed V and J ends, which lost 2 bases and 1 base, there was a span of 2 bases. The V gene's germline CDR1 is SGHTA and CDR2 FQGTGA. The CDR3 length is 13 residues. The CDR3 spells CASSLGNTGELFF. In DNA, the CDR3 is TGTGCCAGCAGCTTAGGGAACACCGGGGAGCTGTTTTTT.

V gene TRBV27 combines with J gene TRBJ2-7, with 7 bases aligning to TRBD1. This CDR3 region has 15 residues. Germline CDR1 is MNHEY and CDR2 is SMNVEV (reference sequence). Trimming took 5 bases from V and 3 from J; bases not matched to a gene: 10. CDR3 sequence (DNA): TGTGCCAGCAGTCGTCCCGGGACAGAGTTCTACGAGCAGTACTTC. It is translated as CASSRPGTEFYEQYF.

The rearrangement links TRBV29-1 to TRBJ2-5, with 8 bases aligning to TRBD1. In germline, CDR1 is SQVTM, CDR2 ANQGSEA. The CDR3 runs 13 residues. V was clipped by 7 bases and J by 6 bases; unmatched bases: 10. The CDR3 nucleotides are TGCAGCGCCCGACAGGGGCCGGAGAAGACCCAGTACTTC. This translates into CSARQGPEKTQYF.

The chain is built from TRBV7-8 and TRBJ1-1, with 8 bases fitting TRBD1. Unmatched junction bases numbered 15, after V lost 5 bases and J lost 13 bases. This CDR3 is built from 14 residues. Germline V gene lookup returns CDR1 SGHVS and CDR2 FQNEAQ. The CDR3 DNA sequence: TGTGCCAGCAGCCGCCTCGGACAGGGTGATAAAGTTTTCTTT. It yields the protein CASSRLGQGDKVFF.

This chain links TRBV10-3 with TRBJ2-3; unclear D gene. CDR3 length: 16 amino acids. With 2 bases removed from V and 5 bases from J, the gap between germline ends came to 17 bases. CDR1 and CDR2 from the germline V gene are ENHRY and SYGVKD. The CDR3 bases are TGTGCCATCAGTGAGGATGTCTATAGTCGTGTAGATACGCAGTATTTT. Protein: CAISEDVYSRVDTQYF.

This clone showed up just a few times. The chain joins TRBV5-1 to TRBJ2-3; D possibly corresponds to TRBD2 (6 bases). Germline-derived CDR1 and CDR2 are SGHRS and YFSETQ. V lost 5 bases to trimming and J lost 0 bases, with 13 bases between them. The length of the CDR3 is 15 residues. The CDR3 bases are TGCGCCAGCAGGGACGGCGGGACTAGCACAGATACGCAGTATTTT. It specifies CASRDGGTSTDTQYF.

This clone has a single count. V usage is TRBV7-3 and J usage is TRBJ2-1, with 9 bases matching TRBD1. With 5 bases clipped from V and 7 bases from J, the junction kept 9 bases outside the gene matches. The CDR3 has 15 residues. The V gene's germline CDR1 is SGHTA and CDR2 FQGTGA. The CDR3 nucleotides read TGTGCCAGCAGCCCGAATAACAGGGGGCTGAATGAGCAGTTCTTC. Protein product: CASSPNNRGLNEQFF. The variable domain in full, with the rest retrieved from reference TRBV7-3 and TRBJ2-1, is GAGVSQTPSNKVTEKGKYVELRCDPISGHTALYWYRQSLGQGPEFLIYFQGTGAADDSGLPNDRFFAVRPEGSVSTLKIQRTERGDSAVYLCASSPNNRGLNEQFFGPGTRLTVL.

CDR3 amino acids: CASSRGRSGLSYEQYF. DNA for the CDR3: TGTGCCAGCAGCCGAGGCCGATCAGGATTGTCCTACGAGCAGTACTTC. The chain has TRBV11-3 and TRBJ2-7; D gene ambiguous. The germline V gene encodes CDR1 SGHNT and CDR2 YENEEA. CDR3 length: 16 residues. V gave up 5 bases and J gave up 1 base, with 18 bases separating them.

Turning to this clone: The sample holds other DNA sequences that translate to the same CDR3. The chain is built from TRBV5-1 and TRBJ2-5; D unclear. Germline CDR1 and CDR2: SGHRS and YFSETQ. CDR3 length equals 11 residues. V dropped 2 bases and J dropped 3 bases, with 2 bases sitting between them. The CDR3 DNA sequence: TGCGCCAGCAGCTTCGAAGAGACCCAGTACTTC. Amino acid sequence: CASSFEETQYF.

The table lists this clone with a few counts. CDR3 in amino acids: CASSLEGGPADTQYF. The DNA of the CDR3 is TGTGCCAGCAGCTTAGAGGGGGGGCCGGCAGATACGCAGTATTTT. J is TRBJ2-3 and V is TRBV11-1; tentatively, D is TRBD2 (7 bases). The CDR3 sequence is 15 residues long. V lost 1 base to trimming and J lost 4 bases, with 12 bases between them. Looked up from germline, CDR1 is SGHAT and CDR2 is FQDESV (reference sequence).